This T cell receptor beta chain was observed in a study of blood T cells in healthy people across ages. Together with a sample-barcoded 5' primer, a J-beta primer mix was included in a second PCR lasting roughly 6 to 12 cycles. TCRdb processed the 5' RACE reads anew with MiXCR; each CDR3 protein has one entry. Among roughly 680,000 distinct CDR3 sequences, roughly half were seen once, and the ten largest hold roughly 13%. The sequence came from a woman at least 80 years old in good health. Sequencing used blood.

For the CDR3, the DNA is TGTGCCAGCAGCTTAGCTAGCGGGAGGCTAGGGGAGACCCAGTACTTC. It yields the protein CASSLASGRLGETQYF. The chain has TRBV11-2 and TRBJ2-5, with TRBD2 matching 11 bases. V trimming: 1 base; J trimming: 5 bases; junction bases outside the gene matches: 6. This CDR3 is built from 16 residues. Germline CDR1 and CDR2: SGHAT and FQNNGV. Combining the CDR3 with reference TRBV11-2 and TRBJ2-5 gives the whole variable domain EAGVAQSPRYKIIEKRQSVAFWCNPISGHATLYWYQQILGQGPKLLIQFQNNGVVDDSQLPKDRFSAERLKGVDSTLKIQPAKLEDSAVYLCASSLASGRLGETQYFGPGTRLLVL.